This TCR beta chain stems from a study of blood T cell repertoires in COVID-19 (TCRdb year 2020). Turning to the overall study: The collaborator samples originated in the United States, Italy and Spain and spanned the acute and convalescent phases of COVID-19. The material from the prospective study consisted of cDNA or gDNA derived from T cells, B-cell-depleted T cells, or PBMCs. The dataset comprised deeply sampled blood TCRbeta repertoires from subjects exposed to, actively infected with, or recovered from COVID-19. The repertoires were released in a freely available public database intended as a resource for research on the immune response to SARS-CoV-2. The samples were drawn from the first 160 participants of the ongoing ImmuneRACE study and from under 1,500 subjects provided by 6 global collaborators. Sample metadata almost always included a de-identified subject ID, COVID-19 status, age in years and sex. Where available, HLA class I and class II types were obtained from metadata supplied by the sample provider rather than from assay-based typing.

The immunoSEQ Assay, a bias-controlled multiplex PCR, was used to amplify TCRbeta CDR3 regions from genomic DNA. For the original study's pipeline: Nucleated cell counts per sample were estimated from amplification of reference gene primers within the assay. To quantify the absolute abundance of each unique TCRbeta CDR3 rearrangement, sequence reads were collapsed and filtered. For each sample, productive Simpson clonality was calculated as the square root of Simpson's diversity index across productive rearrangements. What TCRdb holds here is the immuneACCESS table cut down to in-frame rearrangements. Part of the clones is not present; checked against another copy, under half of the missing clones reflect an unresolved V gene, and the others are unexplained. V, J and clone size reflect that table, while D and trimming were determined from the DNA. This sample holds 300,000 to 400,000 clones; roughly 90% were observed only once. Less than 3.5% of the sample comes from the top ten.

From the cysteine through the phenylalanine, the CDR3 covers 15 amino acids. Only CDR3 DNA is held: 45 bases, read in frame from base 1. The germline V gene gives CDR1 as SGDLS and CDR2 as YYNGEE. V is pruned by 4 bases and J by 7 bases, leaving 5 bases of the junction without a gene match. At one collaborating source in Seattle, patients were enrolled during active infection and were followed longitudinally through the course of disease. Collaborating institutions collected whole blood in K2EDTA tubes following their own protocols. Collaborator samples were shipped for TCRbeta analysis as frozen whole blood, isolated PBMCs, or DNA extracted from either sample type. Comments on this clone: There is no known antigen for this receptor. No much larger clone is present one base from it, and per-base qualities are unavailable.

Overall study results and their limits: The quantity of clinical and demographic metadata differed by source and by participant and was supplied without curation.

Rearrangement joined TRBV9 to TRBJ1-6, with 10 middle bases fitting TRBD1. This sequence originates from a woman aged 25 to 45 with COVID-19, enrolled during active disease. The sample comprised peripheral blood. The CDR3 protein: CASSFGTGANSPLHF. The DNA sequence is TGTGCCAGCAGCTTCGGGACAGGGGCCAATTCACCCCTCCACTTT.